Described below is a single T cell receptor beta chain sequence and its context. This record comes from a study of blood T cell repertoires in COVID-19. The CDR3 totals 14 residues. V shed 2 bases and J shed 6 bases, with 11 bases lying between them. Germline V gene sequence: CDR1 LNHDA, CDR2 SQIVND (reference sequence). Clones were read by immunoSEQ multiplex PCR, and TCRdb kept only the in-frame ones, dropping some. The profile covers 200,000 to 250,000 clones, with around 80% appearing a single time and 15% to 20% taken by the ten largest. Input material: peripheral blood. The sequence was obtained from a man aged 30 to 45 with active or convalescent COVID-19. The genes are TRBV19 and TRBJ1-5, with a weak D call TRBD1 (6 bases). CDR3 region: CASSIRGNSQPQHF. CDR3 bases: TGTGCCAGTAGTATAAGGGGGAATAGTCAGCCCCAGCATTTT.